These 28 T cell receptor beta chains originate from one sample sequenced in a study of immune cell composition in non-small cell lung cancer. Libraries were prepared by immunoSEQ multiplex PCR; TCRdb keeps only in-frame clonotypes and omits some of them. This sample has about 2,500 clones, with around 84% found just once. Normal lung sampling was at least 3 cm from the tumour, as distant as possible. The specimen sequenced was non-adjacent lung tissue. The source of these receptors is a human donor with non-small cell lung cancer.

The CDR3 nucleotides are TGTGCCAGCAGCGCCTCGGGACACCCAGTGAATGAGCAGTTCTTC. This encodes CASSASGHPVNEQFF. V is TRBV7-8 and J is TRBJ2-1; a possible D gene is TRBD1 (6 bases). With 5 bases removed from V and 7 bases from J, the gap between germline ends came to 18 bases. Germline-derived CDR1 and CDR2 are SGHVS and FQNEAQ. This CDR3 has 15 residues.

The genes are TRBV6-5 and TRBJ1-5; the match to TRBD1 covers 9 bases. This CDR3 has 14 amino acids. Germline V lookup: CDR1 MNHEY, CDR2 SVGAGI. The trim removed 7 bases at V and 6 bases at J, leaving 7 bases unmatched. The CDR3 coding sequence is TGTGCCAGCAAGCTAACAGGGGGCGGTCAGCCCCAGCATTTT. It codes for CASKLTGGGQPQHF.

The CDR3 DNA reads TGTGCCAGCAGCGAAACCGGGACTAGCGAGGATGAGCAGTTCTTC. Residues: CASSETGTSEDEQFF. The chain recombines TRBV7-3 with TRBJ2-1; TRBD2 matches 10 bases. Germline V gene lookup returns CDR1 SGHTA and CDR2 FQGTGA. The CDR3 extends over 15 amino acids. After removal of 5 bases from V and 8 bases from J, the junction contained 9 bases not matched to a gene.

This rearrangement joins TRBV7-8 to TRBJ2-7; TRBD1 might be the D (5 bases). The CDR3 has 13 residues. The ends were cut back, 1 base at V and 6 bases at J, with 10 bases in the middle. Germline loops: CDR1 SGHVS, CDR2 FQNEAQ. This CDR3 reads CASSLGRTLEQYF. The CDR3 region has the DNA TGTGCCAGCAGCTTAGGTCGGACACTCGAGCAGTACTTC.

The V gene is TRBV6-1, the J gene TRBJ2-2; TRBD1 might be the D (5 bases). V was shortened by 1 base and J by 0 bases, with 9 bases between the two germline ends. The CDR3 is made up of 16 amino acids. Per germline, CDR1 MNHNS and CDR2 SASEGT. The CDR3 is CASSEVAGSNTGELFF. DNA of the CDR3: TGTGCCAGCAGTGAAGTTGCAGGGTCGAACACCGGGGAGCTGTTTTTT.

The chain couples TRBV7-9 to TRBJ1-6, with 8 bases identical to TRBD1. CDR1 is SEHNR and CDR2 is FQNEAQ in the germline V gene (reference sequence). The CDR3 covers 15 residues. Trimming took 5 bases from V and 9 from J; bases not matched to a gene: 9. The CDR3 here is CASSPGTGQASPLHF. CDR3 nucleotides: TGTGCCAGCAGCCCCGGTACGGGACAGGCTTCACCCCTCCACTTT.

V usage is TRBV9 and J usage is TRBJ1-3; tentatively, D is TRBD1 (5 bases). From germline, CDR1 is SGDLS and CDR2 YYNGEE. The CDR3 spans 12 residues. Between the trimmed V and J ends, which lost 4 bases and 6 bases, there was a span of 8 bases. CDR3 bases: TGTGCCAGCAGCACCAGGGCAAACACCATATATTTT. Translated, it gives CASSTRANTIYF.

The chain joins TRBV18 to TRBJ1-1, with D possibly being TRBD1 (6 bases). Trimming took 4 bases from V and 4 from J, leaving 13 bases between them. The CDR3 covers 14 residues. CDR1 and CDR2 (germline): KGHSH, LQKENI. CDR3 DNA: TGTGCCAGCTCACATCAGGGGTTCGGCACTGAAGCTTTCTTT. Encoded protein: CASSHQGFGTEAFF.

The V call is TRBV11-3, the J call TRBJ2-5, with 12 bases aligning to TRBD2. J was trimmed by 5 bases and V by 4 bases; bases with no gene match: 5. Per the germline V gene, CDR1 is SGHNT and CDR2 is YENEEA. This CDR3 spans 15 amino acids. CDR3 protein: CASSSRTSGTETQYF. The DNA for the CDR3 is TGTGCCAGCAGCTCTCGGACTAGCGGGACGGAGACCCAGTACTTC. Supplemented by reference TRBV11-3 and TRBJ2-5, the full variable domain reads EAGVVQSPRYKIIEKKQPVAFWCNPISGHNTLYWYLQNLGQGPELLIRYENEEAVDDSQLPKDRFSAERLKGVDSTLKIQPAELGDSAVYLCASSSRTSGTETQYFGPGTRLLVL.

This CDR3 is CASSWTDNAGGETQYF. The DNA of the CDR3 is TGCGCCAGCAGCTGGACCGACAATGCCGGGGGAGAGACCCAGTACTTC. This chain joins TRBV5-1 and TRBJ2-5; maybe TRBD2 (6 bases). V lost 3 bases and J lost 4, with 19 bases in between. Germline values: CDR1 SGHRS, CDR2 YFSETQ. The CDR3 runs to 16 residues.

The chain joins TRBV7-6 to TRBJ2-2; TRBD1 matches at 9 bases. V dropped 5 bases and J dropped 1; count of bases not matched to a gene: 8. CDR1 is SGHVS and CDR2 is FNYEAQ in the germline V gene. The CDR3 is 17 residues long. The CDR3 loop is CASSPLEGQGNTGELFF. CDR3 in DNA: TGTGCCAGCAGCCCATTGGAGGGACAGGGGAACACCGGGGAGCTGTTTTTT.

This clone came up once. This chain uses TRBV29-1 with TRBJ2-2, with D hard to call. Germline CDR1 reads SQVTM; CDR2 reads ANQGSEA. The CDR3 consists of 10 residues. V was trimmed by 7 bases and J by 4 bases, leaving 4 bases between them. CDR3 in amino acids: CSALTGELFF. CDR3 DNA: TGCAGCGCCCTCACCGGGGAGCTGTTTTTT.

The J gene is TRBJ1-4, the V gene TRBV28; D unclear. CDR1 and CDR2 (germline): MDHEN, SYDVKM. V lost 4 bases to trimming and J lost 8 bases, with 8 bases between them. This CDR3 region has 12 residues. This CDR3 reads CASSSPGEKLFF. In DNA, the CDR3 is TGTGCCAGCAGTTCACCGGGAGAAAAACTGTTTTTT. Combining the CDR3 with reference TRBV28 and TRBJ1-4 gives the whole variable domain DVKVTQSSRYLVKRTGEKVFLECVQDMDHENMFWYRQDPGLGLRLIYFSYDVKMKEKGDIPEGYSVSREKKERFSLILESASTNQTSMYLCASSSPGEKLFFGSGTQLSVL.

The chain couples TRBV6-6 to TRBJ1-5; 7 nucleotides match TRBD1. The CDR3 extends over 14 amino acids. The germline V gene has CDR1 MNHNY and CDR2 SVGAGI (reference sequence). Trimming cost V 6 bases and J 6 bases; bases outside gene matches: 8. The CDR3 region is CASSPTGTRQPQHF. The CDR3 region has the DNA TGTGCCAGCAGCCCGACAGGGACCCGTCAGCCCCAGCATTTT.

This sequence joins TRBV6-4 and TRBJ2-2, with 8 bases matching TRBD1. CDR3 size: 14 residues. V lost 3 bases, J lost 3 bases, and 0 bases stayed unmatched. Germline CDR1 and CDR2: MRHNA and SNTAGT. This CDR3 is CASSEGQDTGELFF. CDR3 nucleotide sequence: TGTGCCAGCAGTGAGGGACAGGACACCGGGGAGCTGTTTTTT.

V usage is TRBV7-6 and J usage is TRBJ2-5; 13 bases match TRBD2. Looked up from germline, CDR1 is SGHVS and CDR2 is FNYEAQ. CDR3 length: 17 amino acids. V trimming: 1 base; J trimming: 1 base; junction bases outside the gene matches: 3. The CDR3 nucleotides are TGTGCCAGCAGCTTAGTTAGGACTAGCGGGGGCCAAGAGACCCAGTACTTC. Protein: CASSLVRTSGGQETQYF.

DNA for the CDR3: TGTGCCAGCAGTGGGGTCCGGGGGGGCACTGAAGCTTTCTTT. This translates into CASSGVRGGTEAFF. The V call is TRBV2, the J call TRBJ1-1; a weak D match, TRBD1 (5 bases). The CDR3 is 14 residues long. Per the germline V gene, CDR1 is SNHLY and CDR2 is FYNNEI. V was shortened by 4 bases and J by 4 bases, with 13 bases between the two germline ends.

The gene calls are TRBV11-2 and TRBJ2-5; 8 bases line up with TRBD2. Germline V gene lookup returns CDR1 SGHAT and CDR2 FQNNGV. The CDR3 runs to 18 residues. V shed 5 bases, J shed 3 bases, and the junction held 17 bases outside the gene matches. CDR3 in DNA: TGTGCCAGCAGCCGTGGGGCGGGGGGTTTCAGGCAGGAAGAGACCCAGTACTTC. It is translated as CASSRGAGGFRQEETQYF. The variable domain in full, completed from reference TRBV11-2 and TRBJ2-5, reads EAGVAQSPRYKIIEKRQSVAFWCNPISGHATLYWYQQILGQGPKLLIQFQNNGVVDDSQLPKDRFSAERLKGVDSTLKIQPAKLEDSAVYLCASSRGAGGFRQEETQYFGPGTRLLVL.

J is TRBJ2-3 and V is TRBV6-5; a possible D gene is TRBD2 (5 bases). CDR3 length equals 16 residues. Trimming shortened V by 0 bases and J by 8 bases, and 18 bases separated the two germline ends. Germline CDR1 and CDR2: MNHEY and SVGAGI. The DNA of the CDR3 is TGTGCCAGCAGTTACTCCGCTAGCCGGGATCCCGGTACGCAGTATTTT. Its translation is CASSYSASRDPGTQYF.

V is TRBV19 and J is TRBJ1-1; 8 bases line up with TRBD1. Looked up from germline, CDR1 is LNHDA and CDR2 is SQIVND (reference sequence). This CDR3 has 16 residues. V lost 3 bases and J lost 3; bases outside the gene matches: 9. The CDR3: CASSIIQGALDTEAFF. The CDR3 coding sequence is TGTGCCAGTAGTATTATCCAGGGGGCGCTGGACACTGAAGCTTTCTTT. Looking up the rest from reference TRBV19 and TRBJ1-1 gives the full variable domain: DGGITQSPKYLFRKEGQNVTLSCEQNLNHDAMYWYRQDPGQGLRLIYYSQIVNDFQKGDIAEGYSVSREKKESFPLTVTSAQKNPTAFYLCASSIIQGALDTEAFFGQGTRLTVV.

This clone was detected only a few times. V gene TRBV5-6 combines with J gene TRBJ1-3, with TRBD1 matching 10 bases. The CDR3 totals 16 residues. The ends lost 4 bases at V and 2 bases at J; junction bases unmatched: 6. The V gene's germline CDR1 is SGHDT and CDR2 YYEEEE. CDR3 bases: TGTGCCAGCAGCGGGGACAGGGGAGTCCCTGGAAACACCATATATTTT. As protein: CASSGDRGVPGNTIYF.

The chain recombines TRBV10-3 with TRBJ2-2; TRBD1 might be the D (7 bases). This CDR3 is built from 16 residues. CDR1 and CDR2 from the germline V gene are ENHRY and SYGVKD. The V gene lost 8 bases and the J gene lost 2 bases, with 18 bases spanning the gap. DNA of the CDR3: TGTGCCATCCGAGGAGGGGACAGACCTAACACCGGGGAGCTGTTTTTT. It translates to CAIRGGDRPNTGELFF.

The chain recombines TRBV5-1 with TRBJ2-5, with 12 bases that match TRBD2. CDR3 length equals 16 residues. CDR1 is SGHRS, CDR2 YFSETQ, per germline. The V gene end was trimmed by 4 bases and the J gene end by 1 base; junction bases not matched to a gene: 5. The CDR3 here is CASSPGLAGSQETQYF. The CDR3 bases are TGCGCCAGCAGCCCTGGACTAGCGGGGAGCCAAGAGACCCAGTACTTC.

CDR3 in amino acids: CASNPKGALDTEAFF. DNA for the CDR3: TGTGCCAGTAACCCTAAGGGAGCTCTGGACACTGAAGCTTTCTTT. The chain carries TRBV19 and TRBJ1-1; unclear D gene. V was shortened by 7 bases and J by 3 bases, with 18 bases between the two germline ends. The germline gives CDR1 LNHDA, CDR2 SQIVND (reference sequence). This CDR3 contains 15 residues.

The genes are TRBV11-2 and TRBJ2-7; no clear D gene. Germline V gives CDR1 SGHAT, CDR2 FQNNGV. This CDR3 comprises 15 residues. Deletions cut 4 bases from V and 5 bases from J, with 18 bases between. The CDR3 region has the DNA TGTGCCAGCAGCTCCTCAGGTGATGTGGGCAACGAGCAGTACTTC. Its protein is CASSSSGDVGNEQYF.

The chain recombines TRBV7-3 with TRBJ2-1, with a weak D call TRBD1 (8 bases). CDR1 SGHTA and CDR2 FQGTGA come from the germline V gene. This CDR3 comprises 14 residues. Trimming cost V 1 base and J 10 bases, with 14 bases left between them. CDR3 nucleotide sequence: TGTGCCAGCAGCTTAAAGGGGGGGGACAGGGAGCAGTTCTTC. As protein: CASSLKGGDREQFF.

The J gene is TRBJ2-7, the V gene TRBV5-8; 7 bases are a match to TRBD1. This CDR3 is built from 16 residues. Germline V lookup: CDR1 SGHTS, CDR2 YDEGEE. V lost 4 bases to trimming and J lost 0 bases; unmatched junction nucleotides: 10. CDR3 coding DNA: TGTGCCAGCAGCCCCAGCTGGGGGACAGCCTCCTACGAGCAGTACTTC. Encoded protein: CASSPSWGTASYEQYF.

The chain joins TRBV18 to TRBJ2-2, with 10 bases fitting TRBD2. The V gene end was trimmed by 6 bases and the J gene end by 8 bases; junction bases not matched to a gene: 12. The CDR3 contains 16 residues. Germline CDR1 and CDR2: KGHSH and LQKENI. In DNA, the CDR3 is TGTGCCAGCTCCCGCACTAGCGGGGCCGCCGATGGGGAGCTGTTTTTT. The encoded protein is CASSRTSGAADGELFF.